This T cell receptor (beta chain) originates from a study of cytomegalovirus exposure and HLA in healthy donors. Points from the study as a whole: V- and J-gene trimming of TCR beta was linked (in a later analysis) to a missense DCLRE1C variant.

This CDR3 contains 14 residues. Germline CDR1 and CDR2: LNHDA and SQIVND (reference sequence). The V segment lost 5 bases and the J segment 9 bases; nucleotides outside the gene matches: 7. It was with 60 Vbeta and 13 Jbeta primers that the PCR ran. Profiling relied on immunoSEQ multiplex PCR, and the TCRdb table lists in-frame clones only, not all of them. The sample contains about 110,000 clones, about 74% of which appear only once. A remark on this clone: Its cognate antigen is unknown.

The sample consisted of PBMCs. The V and J genes are TRBV19 and TRBJ1-6; 7 bases fit TRBD1. The source is a female donor in good health and CMV-seropositive. CDR3: CASSPDRESSPLHF. The CDR3 nucleotides are TGTGCCAGTAGTCCAGACAGGGAAAGTTCACCCCTCCACTTT.